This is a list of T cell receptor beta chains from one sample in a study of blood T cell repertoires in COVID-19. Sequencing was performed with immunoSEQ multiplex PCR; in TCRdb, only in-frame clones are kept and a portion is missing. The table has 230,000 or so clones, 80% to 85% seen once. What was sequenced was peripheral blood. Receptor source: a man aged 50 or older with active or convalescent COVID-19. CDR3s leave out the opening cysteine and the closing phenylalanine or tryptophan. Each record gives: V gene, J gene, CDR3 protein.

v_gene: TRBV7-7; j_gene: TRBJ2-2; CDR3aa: ASSLEGVDTGELF
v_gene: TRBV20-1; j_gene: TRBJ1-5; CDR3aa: SASLYRQSNQPQH
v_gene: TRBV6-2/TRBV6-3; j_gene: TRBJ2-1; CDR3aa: ASSSGNPTYNEQF
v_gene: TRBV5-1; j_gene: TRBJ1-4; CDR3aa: ASSTGTANEKLF
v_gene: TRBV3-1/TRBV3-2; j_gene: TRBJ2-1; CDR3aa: ASSQDFPGLASYNEQF
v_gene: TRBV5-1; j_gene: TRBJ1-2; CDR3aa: ASSLGQGANYGYT
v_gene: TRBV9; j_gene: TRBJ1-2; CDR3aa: ASSVDRRGGYT
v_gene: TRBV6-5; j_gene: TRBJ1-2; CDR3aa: ATNYVRQGTYGYT
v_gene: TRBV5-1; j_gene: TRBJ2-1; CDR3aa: ASSGGQGPHNEQF
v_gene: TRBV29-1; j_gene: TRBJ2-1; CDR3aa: SGGLSDRVNEQF
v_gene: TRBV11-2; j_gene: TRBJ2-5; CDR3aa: ASSLGLAGGRTQETQY
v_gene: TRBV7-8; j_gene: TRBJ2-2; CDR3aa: ASSLRGLAGVGGELF
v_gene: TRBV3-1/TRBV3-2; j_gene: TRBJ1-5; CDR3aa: ASSQDSREGQPQH
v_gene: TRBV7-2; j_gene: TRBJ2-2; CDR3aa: ASSLVGQGASGELF
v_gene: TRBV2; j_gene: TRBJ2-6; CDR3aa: ASSLQASGANVLT
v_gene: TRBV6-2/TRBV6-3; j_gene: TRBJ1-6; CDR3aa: ASSPHQGQGSPLH
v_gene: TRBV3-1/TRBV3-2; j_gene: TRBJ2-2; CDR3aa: ASSPQDRRGGRGELF
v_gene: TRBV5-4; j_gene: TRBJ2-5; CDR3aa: ASSIPGQGGGETQY
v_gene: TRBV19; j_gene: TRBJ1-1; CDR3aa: ASSRDRVNTEAF
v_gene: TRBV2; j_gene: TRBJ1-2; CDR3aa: ASSTGLTNYGYT
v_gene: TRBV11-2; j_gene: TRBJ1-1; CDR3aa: ASSFRGLGTEAF
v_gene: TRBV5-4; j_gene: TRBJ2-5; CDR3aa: ASSLQGANQETQY
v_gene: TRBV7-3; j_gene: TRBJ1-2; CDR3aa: ASSLDSVNYGYT
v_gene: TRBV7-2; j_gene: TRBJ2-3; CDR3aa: ASSLDFLATSTDTQY
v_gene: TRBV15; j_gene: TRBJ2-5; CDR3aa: ATSRDAAGPWETQY
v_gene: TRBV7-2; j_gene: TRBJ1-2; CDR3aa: ASSPGTGGYGYT
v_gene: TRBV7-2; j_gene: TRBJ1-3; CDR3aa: ASSLGAARSGNTIY
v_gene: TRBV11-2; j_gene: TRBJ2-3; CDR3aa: ASSLAAGITDTQY
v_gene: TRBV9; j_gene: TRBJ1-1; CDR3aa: ASSVEWSLNTEAF
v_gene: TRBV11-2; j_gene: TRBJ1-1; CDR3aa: ASSLGGLTEAF
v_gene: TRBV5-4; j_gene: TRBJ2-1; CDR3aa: ASSNWAAGAFNEQF
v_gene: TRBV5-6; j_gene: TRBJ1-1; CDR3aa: ASSPQTGGHTEAF
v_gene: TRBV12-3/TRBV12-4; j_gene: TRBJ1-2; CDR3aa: ASRGRDNGYT
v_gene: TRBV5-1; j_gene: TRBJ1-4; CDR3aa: ASSFRTGVGEKLF
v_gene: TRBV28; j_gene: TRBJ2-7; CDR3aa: ASSLFGQGYEQY
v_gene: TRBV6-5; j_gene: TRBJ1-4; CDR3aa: ASSNRGGNEKLF
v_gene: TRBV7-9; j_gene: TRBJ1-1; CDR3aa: ASSGSTGGWLNTEAF
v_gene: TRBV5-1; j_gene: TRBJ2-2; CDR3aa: ASSQTGNTGELF
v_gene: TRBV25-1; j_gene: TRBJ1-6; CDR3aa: ASSWDRDNSPLH
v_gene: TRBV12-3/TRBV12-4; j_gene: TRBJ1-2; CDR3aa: ASSLARDYGYT
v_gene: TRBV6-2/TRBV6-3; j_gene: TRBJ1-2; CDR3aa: ASSSQSYGYT
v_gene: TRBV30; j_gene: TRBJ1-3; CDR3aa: AWSVYRVGNTIY
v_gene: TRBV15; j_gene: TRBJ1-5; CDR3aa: ATSSDRGQPQH
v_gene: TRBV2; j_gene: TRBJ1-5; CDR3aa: ASTGTGGDQPQH
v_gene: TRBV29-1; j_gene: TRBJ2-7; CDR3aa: SVEGGGYEQY
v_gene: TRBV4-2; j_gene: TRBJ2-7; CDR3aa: ASSQRGDSPYEQY
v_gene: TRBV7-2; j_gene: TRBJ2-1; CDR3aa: AVAYGLAGEQF
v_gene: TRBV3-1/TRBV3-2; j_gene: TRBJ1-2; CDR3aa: ASMGDTNYGYT
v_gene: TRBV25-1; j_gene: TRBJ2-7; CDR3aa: ASSDTTDLY
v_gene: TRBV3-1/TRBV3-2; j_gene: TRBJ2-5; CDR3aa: ASSPGPSGNHQETQY
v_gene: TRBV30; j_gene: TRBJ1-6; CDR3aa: AWGQSYNSPLH
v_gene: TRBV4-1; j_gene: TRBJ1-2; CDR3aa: ASSHQVVATTRVNYGYT
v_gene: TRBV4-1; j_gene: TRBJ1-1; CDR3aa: ASSQVRQGGRAEAF
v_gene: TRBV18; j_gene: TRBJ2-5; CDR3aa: ASSPETGGRETQY
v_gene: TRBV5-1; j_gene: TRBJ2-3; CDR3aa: ASSLGGSTDTQY